Shown below are 16 T cell receptor beta chains from a single sample sequenced in a study of cytotoxic CD8 clonotypes in ibrutinib-treated CLL. Using immunoSEQ multiplex PCR, the repertoire was profiled, and TCRdb retains in-frame clones only, with some absent. The table shows 97,000 or so clones, with about 78% occurring only once. Sequenced material: PBMCs, taken after 12 months of ibrutinib treatment. The receptors derive from a human donor with chronic lymphocytic leukemia.

V and J are TRBV2 and TRBJ2-1, with 7 bases identical to TRBD1. After removal of 5 bases from V and 0 bases from J, the junction contained 10 bases not matched to a gene. In germline, CDR1 is SNHLY, CDR2 FYNNEI. The CDR3 has 17 amino acids. The CDR3 DNA reads TGTGCCAGCAGTAAACAGGGGTCCTGGGGCTCCTACAATGAGCAGTTCTTC. It is translated as CASSKQGSWGSYNEQFF.

The sample holds one count of this clone. The V call is TRBV6-6, the J call TRBJ2-7, with D unclear. Trimming took off 5 bases at V and 3 bases at J, with 14 bases between the two ends. The CDR3 totals 14 residues. Germline assignment: CDR1 MNHNY and CDR2 SVGAGI (reference sequence). The CDR3 protein is CASSLMDGLYEQYF. CDR3 DNA sequence: TGTGCCAGCAGTCTTATGGACGGGCTCTACGAGCAGTACTTC.

The V and J genes are TRBV5-4 and TRBJ2-3; 12 positions match TRBD2. The CDR3 length is 15 residues. The germline gives CDR1 SGHNT, CDR2 YYREEE (reference sequence). The J segment lost 6 bases and the V segment lost 0 bases, leaving 2 bases of the junction unmatched. The CDR3 region has the DNA TGTGCCAGCAGCTTGGTGCTAGCGGGAGGGGATACGCAGTATTTT. Translated, it gives CASSLVLAGGDTQYF.

This rearrangement joins TRBV14 to TRBJ2-7; 7 nucleotides match TRBD2. The V gene end was trimmed by 6 bases and the J gene end by 2 bases; junction bases not matched to a gene: 7. The germline V gene encodes CDR1 SGHDN and CDR2 FVKESK. The CDR3 totals 14 residues. CDR3 nucleotide sequence: TGTGCCAGCAGATGGGGGGGGACGGCCTACGAGCAGTACTTC. This codes for CASRWGGTAYEQYF.

J is TRBJ2-7 and V is TRBV10-3, with D maybe TRBD2 (5 bases). Germline CDR1 ENHRY, CDR2 SYGVKD. The CDR3 runs to 12 residues. V was cut by 11 bases and J by 0 bases, with 11 bases left in between. For the CDR3, the DNA is TGTGCCTCCAAAGCGGACTCCTACGAGCAGTACTTC. The encoded protein is CASKADSYEQYF.

This chain links TRBV5-1 with TRBJ2-1, with 12 positions matching TRBD2. In germline, CDR1 is SGHRS, CDR2 YFSETQ. V trimming: 5 bases; J trimming: 7 bases; junction bases outside the gene matches: 7. This CDR3 comprises 15 residues. CDR3 region: CASRTSGGVWNEQFF. The CDR3 nucleotides are TGCGCCAGCAGGACTAGCGGGGGAGTCTGGAATGAGCAGTTCTTC.

The V and J genes are TRBV5-4 and TRBJ1-3; D is unresolved. Germline V gives CDR1 SGHNT, CDR2 YYREEE (reference sequence). The CDR3 is 11 residues long. Trimming took 3 bases from V and 8 from J, leaving 6 bases between them. In nucleotides, the CDR3 is TGTGCCAGCAGCTCTCGTGACACCATATATTTT. This codes for CASSSRDTIYF.

This chain links TRBV7-1 with TRBJ2-6; the D gene is possibly TRBD1 (6 bases). TRBV7-1 is an ORF; its function is uncertain. The CDR3 has 18 residues. Trimming took 3 bases from V and 3 from J, leaving 18 bases between them. CDR3 DNA sequence: TGTGCCAGCAGCTCCCCCCTAGGACAGCCTAATGGGGCCAACGTCCTGACTTTC. Translation gives CASSSPLGQPNGANVLTF.

The rearrangement uses TRBV6-1 and TRBJ2-1; 7 nucleotides line up with TRBD1. With V trimmed by 4 bases and J by 0 bases, 3 bases remained unmatched. Germline V lookup: CDR1 MNHNS, CDR2 SASEGT. This CDR3 has 15 amino acids. The CDR3 sequence: CASSGAGGSYNEQFF. The CDR3 nucleotides read TGTGCCAGCAGTGGGGCAGGGGGCTCCTACAATGAGCAGTTCTTC.

This sequence joins TRBV2 and TRBJ2-7; D perhaps matches TRBD1 (5 bases). Germline V lookup: CDR1 SNHLY, CDR2 FYNNEI. The CDR3 loop spans 14 amino acids. V lost 6 bases and J 2 bases, leaving 14 bases between the germline ends. In DNA form, the CDR3 reads TGTGCCAGCAGGTTCACTCAGGGCCCCTACGAGCAGTACTTC. Translation: CASRFTQGPYEQYF.

J is TRBJ2-4 and V is TRBV28; D is perhaps TRBD1 or TRBD2 (6 bases each). The CDR3 has 15 amino acids. The V and J ends lost 7 bases and 6 bases respectively, with 19 bases between them. The germline V gene encodes CDR1 MDHEN and CDR2 SYDVKM. CDR3 bases: TGTGCCAGCACACAAGGGGGGTCGAGGGGAAACATTCAGTACTTC. It translates to CASTQGGSRGNIQYF.

V gene TRBV5-4 combines with J gene TRBJ2-4; tentative D call: TRBD2 (6 bases). Trimming cost V 0 bases and J 8 bases, with 12 bases left between them. CDR1 and CDR2 from the germline V gene are SGHNT and YYREEE (reference sequence). The CDR3 has 14 residues. The CDR3 bases are TGTGCCAGCAGCTTGGGGGCGGGGTTAGACATTCAGTACTTC. Residues: CASSLGAGLDIQYF.

The rearrangement joins TRBV5-1 to TRBJ1-2; unclear D gene. The V end lost 2 bases, the J end lost 3 bases, and 8 bases lay between the germline ends. Germline CDR1 reads SGHRS; CDR2 reads YFSETQ. CDR3 size: 13 residues. CDR3 coding DNA: TGCGCCAGCAGCTTCGATGGGGACTATGGCTACACCTTC. Amino acids: CASSFDGDYGYTF.

The rearrangement links TRBV6-5 to TRBJ2-2; D might be TRBD1 (6 bases). Germline V gives CDR1 MNHEY, CDR2 SVGAGI. This CDR3 is 15 amino acids long. Trimming stripped 7 bases from V and 7 bases from J, with 19 bases between. The CDR3 is CASTYTGRRGGELFF. DNA for the CDR3: TGTGCCAGCACCTACACCGGACGCAGGGGCGGGGAGCTGTTTTTT.

The chain links TRBV10-3 to TRBJ1-1; 8 nucleotides match TRBD1. Germline loops: CDR1 ENHRY, CDR2 SYGVKD. V dropped 9 bases and J dropped 8; count of bases not matched to a gene: 2. This CDR3 is 10 amino acids long. CDR3 DNA sequence: TGTGCCATTCACAGGGGGGAAGCTTTCTTT. Translation: CAIHRGEAFF.

J is TRBJ2-1 and V is TRBV5-1; D is possibly TRBD1 (7 bases). Trimming left V 4 bases short and J 0 bases short, with 17 bases between. CDR3 length equals 17 residues. Germline loops: CDR1 SGHRS, CDR2 YFSETQ. For the CDR3, the DNA is TGCGCCAGCAGCCCCCAGGGGGGAAGGGGCTCCTACAATGAGCAGTTCTTC. It is translated as CASSPQGGRGSYNEQFF.